One and the same sample provided the 24 T cell receptor beta chains below, sequenced in a study of control samples from healthy donors and cancer patients. Generated by immunoSEQ multiplex PCR, the TCRdb table keeps only in-frame clones and is missing some. The table includes approximately 90,000 clones, about 87% detected once. The sequencing input was blood. The receptors here all came from a woman in her 70s in good health.

This clone appeared a single time. The rearrangement uses TRBV19 and TRBJ1-5; D gene unclear. Per germline, CDR1 LNHDA and CDR2 SQIVND (reference sequence). This CDR3 has 14 residues. Trimming stripped 5 bases from V and 6 bases from J, with 14 bases between. The DNA for the CDR3 is TGTGCCAGTAGTCGGAGGGAATCTAGTCAGCCCCAGCATTTT. Its protein is CASSRRESSQPQHF. Filled out from reference TRBV19 and TRBJ1-5, the complete variable domain reads DGGITQSPKYLFRKEGQNVTLSCEQNLNHDAMYWYRQDPGQGLRLIYYSQIVNDFQKGDIAEGYSVSREKKESFPLTVTSAQKNPTAFYLCASSRRESSQPQHFGDGTRLSIL.

The chain is built from TRBV27 and TRBJ1-5; 8 positions agree with TRBD1. There are 15 residues in the CDR3. Looked up from germline, CDR1 is MNHEY and CDR2 is SMNVEV (reference sequence). V lost 6 bases and J lost 3; bases outside the gene matches: 7. CDR3 in amino acids: CASSQTGVANQPQHF. The CDR3 DNA reads as TGTGCCAGCAGCCAGACAGGGGTCGCCAATCAGCCCCAGCATTTT.

This chain uses TRBV7-3 with TRBJ2-7; weak D call: TRBD1 (6 bases). The CDR3 is made up of 14 amino acids. V dropped 4 bases and J dropped 3 bases, with 13 bases sitting between them. The germline V gene encodes CDR1 SGHTA and CDR2 FQGTGA. This CDR3 reads CASSSPGHGYEQYF. The DNA of the CDR3 is TGTGCCAGCAGCTCACCGGGACACGGCTACGAGCAGTACTTC.

The gene calls are TRBV12-5 and TRBJ2-1; 7 bases agree with TRBD2. Germline CDR1 LGHNT, CDR2 FRNRAP. V was pared by 5 bases and J by 9 bases, with 19 bases of the junction left unmatched. The CDR3 runs to 17 residues. The CDR3 loop reads CASGPTPARLWEGEQFF. CDR3 bases: TGTGCTAGTGGTCCTACTCCAGCCCGATTGTGGGAGGGTGAGCAGTTCTTC.

The rearrangement links TRBV5-1 to TRBJ1-2, with D tentatively TRBD1 (6 bases). Germline loops: CDR1 SGHRS, CDR2 YFSETQ. CDR3 size: 14 residues. Trimming left V 6 bases short and J 8 bases short, with 20 bases between. CDR3 in DNA: TGCGCCAGCAAAGGGGGTCGGGTATTAGAGGGCTACACCTTC. This encodes CASKGGRVLEGYTF.

The V gene is TRBV27, the J gene TRBJ1-1; D is ambiguous. The CDR3 is 14 residues long. CDR1 and CDR2 (germline): MNHEY, SMNVEV (reference sequence). Trimming took off 3 bases at V and 1 base at J, with 9 bases between the two ends. The CDR3 DNA follows: TGTGCCAGCAGTTTTGGCGCGGGGAACACTGAAGCTTTCTTT. Translating it yields CASSFGAGNTEAFF.

This chain joins TRBV24-1 and TRBJ2-3; the match to TRBD2 covers 7 bases. Germline V gene data show CDR1 as KGHDR and CDR2 as SFDVKD. V lost 1 base, J lost 2 bases, and 5 bases stayed unmatched. CDR3 size: 16 residues. CDR3: CATSDFGAGDTDTQYF. CDR3 nucleotide sequence: TGTGCCACCAGTGATTTCGGGGCGGGGGACACAGATACGCAGTATTTT.

This chain uses TRBV21-1 with TRBJ2-1; TRBD2 was called by the table and not checked on the DNA. TRBV21-1 is flagged as a pseudogene. This CDR3 contains 16 residues. Here the CDR3 DNA reads TGTGCCAGCAGCAAAGAGGAGGGGTTAACCTACAATGAGCAGTTCTTC. This sequence encodes CASSKEEGLTYNEQFF.

This clone was seen just once. The rearrangement joins TRBV7-9 to TRBJ2-1, with TRBD2 matching 11 bases. CDR1 SEHNR and CDR2 FQNEAQ come from the germline V gene (reference sequence). Germline trimming cut 5 bases from V and 2 bases from J; bases unmatched to any gene: 11. The CDR3 extends over 18 amino acids. The CDR3 region is CASSALPGTSGTYNEQFF. For the CDR3, the DNA is TGTGCCAGCAGCGCTCTGCCCGGGACTAGCGGTACCTACAATGAGCAGTTCTTC.

The chain links TRBV7-2 to TRBJ2-7; 8 bases match TRBD1. The CDR3 sequence is 14 residues long. The junction had 6 bases not matched to a gene; V was cut back by 8 bases and J by 0 bases. Germline CDR1 reads SGHTA; CDR2 reads FQGNSA. The CDR3 nucleotides read TGTGCCAGCGGCCGGGACAGGCACTCCTACGAGCAGTACTTC. Translated: CASGRDRHSYEQYF.

This clone was picked up a small number of times. V usage is TRBV5-4 and J usage is TRBJ2-1; 10 nucleotides match TRBD2. CDR1 and CDR2 from the germline V gene are SGHNT and YYREEE (reference sequence). V dropped 2 bases and J dropped 8; count of bases not matched to a gene: 1. CDR3 length: 13 amino acids. The CDR3 coding sequence is TGTGCCAGCAGCTTAGCGGGGGGGTATGAGCAGTTCTTC. Its protein is CASSLAGGYEQFF.

CDR3 protein: CAISESGGQGDGYTF. CDR3 sequence (DNA): TGTGCCATCAGTGAGTCAGGAGGGCAGGGAGATGGCTACACCTTC. This chain connects TRBV10-3 to TRBJ1-2, with D possibly matching TRBD1 (5 bases). Germline CDR1 ENHRY, CDR2 SYGVKD. CDR3 length equals 15 residues. V was shortened by 0 bases and J by 6 bases, with 14 bases between the two germline ends.

This clone was observed a few times. This chain links TRBV5-4 with TRBJ1-1; 8 nucleotides align to TRBD1. The CDR3 runs to 15 residues. With V trimmed by 3 bases and J by 4 bases, 8 bases remained unmatched. The germline V gene has CDR1 SGHNT and CDR2 YYREEE (reference sequence). The CDR3 sequence is CASSWGLQGGTEAFF. The CDR3 region has the DNA TGTGCCAGCAGCTGGGGGTTACAGGGGGGCACTGAAGCTTTCTTT.

The chain links TRBV30 to TRBJ1-2; the match to TRBD1 covers 8 bases. CDR1 and CDR2 from the germline V gene are GTSNPN and SVGIG (reference sequence). V shed 4 bases and J 2 bases; nucleotides not matched to a gene: 6. The CDR3 is made up of 14 amino acids. The chain's CDR3 is CAWTGGPMNYGYTF. The CDR3 DNA reads as TGTGCCTGGACAGGGGGCCCCATGAACTATGGCTACACCTTC.

Only one count was recorded for this clone. The chain joins TRBV15 to TRBJ1-5; 10 nucleotides match TRBD1. Germline V gives CDR1 LNHNV, CDR2 YYDKDF (reference sequence). The CDR3 is 16 amino acids. J was trimmed by 6 bases and V by 2 bases; bases with no gene match: 7. CDR3 sequence: CATSRIGQGDSQPQHF. In nucleotides, the CDR3 is TGTGCCACCAGCAGAATAGGACAGGGGGATAGTCAGCCCCAGCATTTT.

This clone occurred a few times. The chain is built from TRBV7-2 and TRBJ1-1; D is unclear. CDR1 SGHTA and CDR2 FQGNSA come from the germline V gene. Trimming took 2 bases from V and 3 from J, leaving 10 bases between them. CDR3 length equals 14 residues. CDR3 in amino acids: CASSLLWGDTEAFF. As DNA, the CDR3 is TGTGCCAGCAGCTTATTATGGGGTGACACTGAAGCTTTCTTT.

The chain employs TRBV29-1 and TRBJ1-6, with 8 bases matching TRBD1. CDR3 length: 14 residues. V lost 6 bases and J lost 6; bases outside the gene matches: 7. CDR1 and CDR2 (germline): SQVTM, ANQGSEA. CDR3 loop: CSVRAGGFNSPLHF. CDR3 coding DNA: TGCAGCGTCCGAGCAGGGGGCTTTAATTCACCCCTCCACTTT. The whole variable domain, remainder taken from reference TRBV29-1 and TRBJ1-6, is SAVISQKPSRDICQRGTSLTIQCQVDSQVTMMFWYRQQPGQSLTLIATANQGSEATYESGFVIDKFPISRPNLTFSTLTVSNMSPEDSSIYLCSVRAGGFNSPLHFGNGTRLTVT.

This clone was picked up one time. The V gene is TRBV6-4, the J gene TRBJ1-5, with TRBD1 as a possible D gene (6 bases). The CDR3 extends over 13 amino acids. Trimming shortened V by 3 bases and J by 7 bases, and 10 bases separated the two germline ends. Germline V gives CDR1 MRHNA, CDR2 SNTAGT. The CDR3, as DNA: TGTGCCAGCAGTGAGGGGGCAGGGCAGCCCCAGCATTTT. Encoded protein: CASSEGAGQPQHF.

This clone was observed a few times. J is TRBJ2-1 and V is TRBV10-2; 10 bases fit TRBD2. The CDR3 has 17 amino acids. The germline gives CDR1 WSHSY, CDR2 SAAADI. The ends lost 0 bases at V and 0 bases at J; junction bases unmatched: 2. The CDR3 DNA sequence: TGCGCCAGCAGTGAGTCTAGACTAGCGGGCTCCTACAATGAGCAGTTCTTC. This codes for CASSESRLAGSYNEQFF.

The chain employs TRBV19 and TRBJ1-2; D call uncertain. Germline-derived CDR1 and CDR2 are LNHDA and SQIVND (reference sequence). The CDR3 runs to 15 residues. Between the trimmed V and J ends, which lost 6 bases and 4 bases, there was a span of 18 bases. CDR3 DNA sequence: TGTGCCAGTAGACCTTCAGCCGGACCGATCTATGGCTACACCTTC. This encodes CASRPSAGPIYGYTF. Full variable domain (rest looked up from reference TRBV19 and TRBJ1-2): DGGITQSPKYLFRKEGQNVTLSCEQNLNHDAMYWYRQDPGQGLRLIYYSQIVNDFQKGDIAEGYSVSREKKESFPLTVTSAQKNPTAFYLCASRPSAGPIYGYTFGSGTRLTVV.

CDR3 protein: CASSFSGGVDEQFF. DNA for the CDR3: TGTGCCAGCAGCTTTAGTGGGGGGGTCGATGAGCAGTTCTTC. The rearrangement uses TRBV7-6 and TRBJ2-1; 7 nucleotides agree with TRBD2. Per germline, CDR1 SGHVS and CDR2 FNYEAQ. V gave up 3 bases and J gave up 8 bases; unmatched junction bases: 7. This CDR3 is 14 amino acids long.

The chain employs TRBV30 and TRBJ2-1, with a tentative D call TRBD1 (5 bases). Germline V gene data show CDR1 as GTSNPN and CDR2 as SVGIG (reference sequence). CDR3 size: 14 residues. V lost 3 bases and J lost 1, with 10 bases in between. CDR3: CAWRGSGSYNEQFF. The DNA for the CDR3 is TGTGCCTGGAGGGGTTCAGGGTCCTACAATGAGCAGTTCTTC.

This clone appeared a single time. This chain uses TRBV7-4 with TRBJ2-7, with unresolved D. CDR1 and CDR2 from the germline V gene are SGHVT and SQSDAQ. The CDR3 length is 20 residues. Between the trimmed V and J ends, which lost 4 bases and 0 bases, there was a span of 28 bases. The CDR3 is CASSSRKSSGPFGGSYEQYF. CDR3 in DNA: TGTGCCAGCAGCTCCAGAAAGAGCTCCGGTCCCTTCGGCGGCTCCTACGAGCAGTACTTC.

The chain is built from TRBV5-1 and TRBJ2-5; 9 positions agree with TRBD1. The CDR3 spans 15 residues. The J segment lost 5 bases and the V segment lost 6 bases, leaving 11 bases of the junction unmatched. Looked up from germline, CDR1 is SGHRS and CDR2 is YFSETQ. DNA of the CDR3: TGCGCCAGCATCCCAGGGGACAGGGTGGGGGAGACCCAGTACTTC. It encodes CASIPGDRVGETQYF.